This TCR beta chain is drawn from a study of blood T cell repertoires in COVID-19 (dated by TCRdb to the early 2020s). Regarding the study in general: The collaborator samples originated in the United States, Italy and Spain and spanned the acute and convalescent phases of COVID-19. A de-identified subject ID, COVID-19 status, age in years and sex were almost always included in the sample metadata. The samples were drawn from two sources: the first 160 participants of the ongoing ImmuneRACE study, and over 950 subjects contributed by 6 global collaborators. Deeply sampled blood TCRbeta repertoires from subjects exposed to, actively infected with, or recovered from COVID-19 were included in the dataset. A freely available public database, intended as a resource for researchers studying the immune response to SARS-CoV-2, is where the repertoires were released. The prospective study material was composed of cDNA or gDNA derived from T cells, B-cell-depleted T cells, or PBMCs. Where available, HLA class I and class II types were taken from metadata supplied by the sample provider and were not determined by assay-based typing.

Each collaborating institution followed its own protocols to collect whole blood in K2EDTA tubes. For TCRbeta analysis, collaborators shipped samples in one of three forms: frozen whole blood, isolated PBMCs, or DNA extracted from either of those sample types. There are 13 amino acids in the CDR3, from cysteine to phenylalanine inclusive. Only the CDR3 portion is preserved as DNA: 39 bases, with reading frame beginning at the first base. Per the germline V gene, SGHRS is the CDR1 and YFSETQ is the CDR2. V was cut back by 5 bases and J by 2 bases, leaving a gap of 11 bases between them. The research as a whole found: How much clinical and demographic metadata was included differed by source and by participant, and the metadata was provided uncurated.

TCRbeta CDR3 regions were amplified from genomic DNA using the immunoSEQ Assay, a bias-controlled multiplex PCR. In the original analysis: The number of nucleated cells in each sample was estimated by amplification of reference gene primers within the assay. To quantify the absolute abundance of each unique TCRbeta CDR3 rearrangement, sequence reads were collapsed and filtered. Productive Simpson clonality was computed per sample as the square root of Simpson's diversity index over productive rearrangements. What TCRdb holds here is the immuneACCESS table cut down to in-frame rearrangements. Part of the clones is not present; checked against another copy, under half of the missing clones reflect an unresolved V gene, and the others are unexplained. The DNA was the basis for D and trimming; V, J and clone size are from that table. The sample contains 60,000 to 85,000 clones, around 86% of them found a single time. The ten largest account for more than 10% of the sample.

To note about this clone: Its cognate antigen has yet to be identified. Base qualities are not recorded, but no much larger clone differs from it by a single base.

The chain employs TRBV5-1 and TRBJ2-7; the D region possibly corresponds to TRBD1 (7 bases align). The specimen was peripheral blood. This sequence originates from a human donor in a cohort sampled during active COVID-19. The sequence in DNA is TGCGCCAGCAGGGAGGGGGCCGCCTACGAGCAGTACTTC. This codes for CASREGAAYEQYF.